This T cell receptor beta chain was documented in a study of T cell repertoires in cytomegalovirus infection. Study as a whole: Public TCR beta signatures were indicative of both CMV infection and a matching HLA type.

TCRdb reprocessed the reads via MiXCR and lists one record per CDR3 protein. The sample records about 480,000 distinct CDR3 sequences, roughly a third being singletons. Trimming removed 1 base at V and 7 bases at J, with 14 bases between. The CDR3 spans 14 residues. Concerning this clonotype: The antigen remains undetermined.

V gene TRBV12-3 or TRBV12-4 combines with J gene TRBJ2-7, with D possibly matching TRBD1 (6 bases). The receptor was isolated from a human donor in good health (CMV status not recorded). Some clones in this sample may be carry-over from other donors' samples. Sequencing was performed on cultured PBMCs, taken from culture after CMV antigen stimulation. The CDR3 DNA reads TGTGCCAGCAGTTTAGGGCAGGGGATCCCGGAGCAGTACTTC. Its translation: CASSLGQGIPEQYF.